The rows below give T cell receptor beta chains drawn from one sample of a study of post-analysis software for immune sequencing data. TCRdb ran MiXCR on the PCR reads and lists one entry per CDR3 protein. The sample contains approximately 730,000 distinct CDR3 sequences, around 42% of which appear only once. Sequencing was done on a sample of blood. All receptors derive from a girl aged 5-17 years with multiple sclerosis. Both conserved end residues are part of each CDR3. The D gene is left open where the match is weak. The listing skips clone size in some rows; elsewhere it reads once, few, many or a size class.

d_call,j_call,v_call,clone_size,cdr3_aa,cdr3_nt
-,TRBJ2-4,TRBV15,few,CATSRDQRQKGGQYF,TGTGCCACCAGCAGAGATCAACGACAGAAAGGAGGGCAGTACTTC
-,TRBJ2-7,TRBV19,-,CASNGTPYPYEQYF,TGTGCCAGTAACGGGACCCCATACCCCTACGAGCAGTACTTC
-,TRBJ2-1,TRBV7-3,-,CASSFSGGGPNEQFF,TGTGCCAGCAGCTTCAGCGGAGGTGGCCCCAATGAGCAGTTCTTC
-,TRBJ1-4,TRBV6-1,-,CAGSAEGVEEKLFF,TGTGCCGGCAGTGCCGAGGGGGTAGAAGAAAAACTGTTTTTT
-,TRBJ2-7,TRBV7-2,few,CASSFNGGQIAYEQYF,TGTGCCAGCAGCTTCAATGGGGGTCAGATAGCCTACGAGCAGTACTTC
TRBD2,TRBJ2-2,TRBV10-3,-,CASGTSGDTGELFF,TGTGCCAGCGGGACTAGCGGGGACACCGGGGAGCTGTTTTTT
TRBD2,TRBJ2-1,TRBV24-1,-,CATSRASGTNNEQFF,TGTGCCACCTCCCGGGCTAGCGGGACGAACAATGAGCAGTTCTTC
TRBD2,TRBJ2-3,TRBV15,-,CATSRELAGGSTDTQYF,TGTGCCACCAGCAGAGAACTAGCGGGAGGCTCCACAGATACGCAGTATTTT
TRBD2,TRBJ2-7,TRBV7-2,-,CASSLIAGVREQYF,TGTGCCAGCAGCTTAATAGCGGGAGTGAGGGAGCAGTACTTC
-,TRBJ2-1,TRBV28,few,CASSLRDSTSLDNEQFF,TGTGCCAGCAGCCTTCGGGATAGTACGTCTTTAGACAATGAGCAGTTCTTC